The 20 T cell receptor beta chains given below trace back to one sample, sequenced in a study of blood T cell repertoires in COVID-19. TCRdb's table, derived via immunoSEQ multiplex PCR, lists solely in-frame clones and lacks some. The repertoire holds roughly 92,000 clones, with 75% to 90% as singletons. Specimen: peripheral blood. Receptor source: a woman over 75 with active or convalescent COVID-19.

This sequence joins TRBV11-2 and TRBJ2-1; D gene unclear. V was shortened by 3 bases and J by 8 bases, with 11 bases between the two germline ends. Per germline, CDR1 SGHAT and CDR2 FQNNGV. The CDR3 spans 13 residues. Here the CDR3 reads CASSLLALHEQFF. CDR3 coding DNA: TGTGCCAGCAGCTTGCTTGCACTTCATGAGCAGTTCTTC.

This clone occurred once. The rearrangement uses TRBV5-1 and TRBJ2-7; perhaps TRBD2 as D (5 bases). Between the trimmed V and J ends, which lost 0 bases and 3 bases, there was a span of 10 bases. The CDR3 is 14 amino acids. Germline V gives CDR1 SGHRS, CDR2 YFSETQ. The CDR3 sequence is CASSLVSGSYEQYF. Here the CDR3 DNA reads TGCGCCAGCAGCTTGGTGTCGGGGAGCTACGAGCAGTACTTC.

This chain connects TRBV27 to TRBJ1-1, with no clear D. The V end was cut by 2 bases, the J end by 4 bases, with 8 bases between. The CDR3 is 13 residues long. From germline, CDR1 is MNHEY and CDR2 SMNVEV (reference sequence). CDR3 amino acids: CASSLRGFTEAFF. The CDR3 nucleotides read TGTGCCAGCAGTTTACGGGGTTTCACTGAAGCTTTCTTT.

The chain recombines TRBV11-3 with TRBJ2-1; a possible D gene is TRBD2 (5 bases). Trimming took off 0 bases at V and 9 bases at J, with 12 bases between the two ends. This CDR3 comprises 14 residues. CDR1 is SGHNT, CDR2 YENEEA, per germline. The CDR3 coding sequence is TGTGCCAGCAGCTTAGATCCCCGCGGGTTTGAGCAGTTCTTC. Residues: CASSLDPRGFEQFF.

This clone was seen a single time. This rearrangement joins TRBV11-1 to TRBJ2-5, with 7 bases identical to TRBD2. There are 15 residues in the CDR3. With V trimmed by 1 base and J by 1 base, 3 bases remained unmatched. The germline V gene has CDR1 SGHAT and CDR2 FQDESV (reference sequence). The CDR3 sequence is CASSLEPSGQETQYF. The DNA of the CDR3 is TGTGCCAGCAGCTTAGAGCCTAGCGGCCAAGAGACCCAGTACTTC.

The chain joins TRBV3-1 (or the pseudogene TRBV3-2) to TRBJ2-2, with 7 nucleotides matching TRBD2. The V segment lost 4 bases and the J segment 2 bases; nucleotides outside the gene matches: 7. CDR3 size: 16 residues. Germline assignment: CDR1 LGHDT and CDR2 YNNKEL (reference sequence). DNA for the CDR3: TGTGCCAGCAGCCCCCCCGGACTAGTTAACACCGGGGAGCTGTTTTTT. This sequence encodes CASSPPGLVNTGELFF.

CDR3 nucleotide sequence: TGTGCCAGCAACTATGGACAGTTGAACACTGAAGCTTTCTTT. Amino acids: CASNYGQLNTEAFF. This chain connects TRBV3-1 (or the pseudogene TRBV3-2) to TRBJ1-1; D may be TRBD1 (6 bases). V gave up 7 bases and J gave up 0 bases, with 12 bases separating them. Germline lookup yields CDR1 LGHDT and CDR2 YNNKEL (reference sequence). The CDR3 consists of 14 residues.

The chain is built from TRBV3-1 (or the pseudogene TRBV3-2) and TRBJ1-1; D unclear. The V gene's germline CDR1 is LGHDT and CDR2 YNNKEL (reference sequence). This CDR3 comprises 15 residues. Between the trimmed V and J ends, which lost 1 base and 6 bases, there was a span of 15 bases. The CDR3 spells CASSQVGPKPPEAFF. CDR3 bases: TGTGCCAGCAGCCAAGTGGGCCCGAAGCCCCCTGAAGCTTTCTTT.

The sample holds a few counts of this clone. This chain connects TRBV28 to TRBJ1-5; D is perhaps TRBD1 (6 bases). From germline, CDR1 is MDHEN and CDR2 SYDVKM. The CDR3 spans 19 residues. Trimming left V 1 base short and J 4 bases short, with 23 bases between. The CDR3 sequence: CASSLFSSRWTADNQPQHF. Here the CDR3 DNA reads TGTGCCAGCAGTTTATTTAGTTCTCGATGGACAGCGGATAATCAGCCCCAGCATTTT.

The genes are TRBV27 and TRBJ1-1; D not resolved. Trimming left V 9 bases short and J 0 bases short, with 14 bases between. This CDR3 comprises 14 residues. Germline CDR1 MNHEY, CDR2 SMNVEV (reference sequence). CDR3 amino acids: CASHPTGMNTEAFF. CDR3 bases: TGTGCCAGTCACCCTACCGGGATGAACACTGAAGCTTTCTTT.

V is TRBV28 and J is TRBJ1-2; D unresolved. The germline V and J ends were trimmed by 1 base and 0 bases, with 15 bases remaining between them. The CDR3 runs to 17 residues. The germline V gene has CDR1 MDHEN and CDR2 SYDVKM. CDR3 region: CASSLFLRGEANYGYTF. The CDR3 DNA reads TGTGCCAGCAGTTTATTTTTGCGGGGTGAGGCTAACTATGGCTACACCTTC.

This clone was observed once. The CDR3 protein is CASSEGGGEAFF. DNA for the CDR3: TGTGCCAGCAGTGAAGGAGGGGGTGAAGCTTTCTTT. The chain joins TRBV2 to TRBJ1-1; D is possibly TRBD1 (6 bases). The germline V gene encodes CDR1 SNHLY and CDR2 FYNNEI. The CDR3 is 12 amino acids. Trimming removed 1 base at V and 7 bases at J, with 7 bases between.

The V and J genes are TRBV5-1 and TRBJ2-5; 11 bases match TRBD1. The junction had 12 bases not matched to a gene; V was cut back by 4 bases and J by 4 bases. The CDR3 is made up of 17 amino acids. CDR1 and CDR2 (germline): SGHRS, YFSETQ. CDR3 bases: TGCGCCAGCAGCAAGAGGACAGGGGGCCGTGTGGGAGAGACCCAGTACTTC. It yields the protein CASSKRTGGRVGETQYF. The full variable domain, with the rest looked up from reference TRBV5-1 and TRBJ2-5, is KAGVTQTPRYLIKTRGQQVTLSCSPISGHRSVSWYQQTPGQGLQFLFEYFSETQRNKGNFPGRFSGRQFSNSRSEMNVSTLELGDSALYLCASSKRTGGRVGETQYFGPGTRLLVL.

The CDR3 bases are TGCGCCAGCAGCACTGGACAGGCTAATAGGGAGCAGTACTTC. It is translated as CASSTGQANREQYF. The chain is built from TRBV5-1 and TRBJ2-7; 7 bases line up with TRBD1. This CDR3 has 14 residues. Germline CDR1 SGHRS, CDR2 YFSETQ. After removal of 4 bases from V and 7 bases from J, the junction contained 11 bases not matched to a gene.

The rearrangement uses TRBV4-1 and TRBJ1-1; D is uncertain. Germline values: CDR1 MGHRA, CDR2 YSYEKL. Trimming stripped 1 base from V and 0 bases from J, with 12 bases between. The CDR3 totals 16 residues. The CDR3 DNA sequence: TGCGCCAGCAGCCAAGCCAGCGGGTCCATGAACACTGAAGCTTTCTTT. Translation: CASSQASGSMNTEAFF.

This chain connects TRBV3-1 (or the pseudogene TRBV3-2) to TRBJ2-3, with 13 bases lining up with TRBD2. Germline lookup yields CDR1 LGHDT and CDR2 YNNKEL (reference sequence). The ends lost 1 base at V and 3 bases at J; junction bases unmatched: 7. This CDR3 contains 18 residues. CDR3 bases: TGTGCCAGCAGCCAAGGGTCCGGGGGACTAGCGGGAACAGATACGCAGTATTTT. Its protein is CASSQGSGGLAGTDTQYF.

The chain has TRBV5-1 and TRBJ2-1; 8 bases map to TRBD2. The CDR3 loop spans 14 amino acids. In germline, CDR1 is SGHRS, CDR2 YFSETQ. V lost 4 bases to trimming and J lost 10 bases; unmatched junction nucleotides: 10. As DNA, the CDR3 is TGCGCCAGCAGCCCGGGGGGGGGCACAATCGAGCAGTTCTTC. Amino acid sequence: CASSPGGGTIEQFF. The entire variable domain, with the rest obtained from reference TRBV5-1 and TRBJ2-1, is as follows: KAGVTQTPRYLIKTRGQQVTLSCSPISGHRSVSWYQQTPGQGLQFLFEYFSETQRNKGNFPGRFSGRQFSNSRSEMNVSTLELGDSALYLCASSPGGGTIEQFFGPGTRLTVL.

The chain combines TRBV9 with TRBJ2-7, with TRBD2 as a possible D gene (6 bases). V lost 4 bases to trimming and J lost 5 bases, with 19 bases between them. The CDR3 extends over 15 amino acids. The V gene's germline CDR1 is SGDLS and CDR2 YYNGEE. CDR3 amino acids: CASSRDFNPLDEQYF. Written as DNA, the CDR3 is TGTGCCAGCAGCCGGGACTTCAATCCGTTAGACGAGCAGTACTTC.

This clone has more than one count but fewer than ten. The chain carries TRBV6-5 and TRBJ2-7, with no clear D. Germline CDR1 MNHEY, CDR2 SVGAGI. The CDR3 is made up of 11 amino acids. V was trimmed by 7 bases and J by 5 bases, leaving 9 bases between them. The CDR3 nucleotides are TGTGCCAGCAAGAACTACGACGAGCAGTACTTC. Amino acids: CASKNYDEQYF.

The CDR3 here is CSAGTGHGYTF. In nucleotides, the CDR3 is TGCAGTGCGGGGACAGGGCACGGCTACACCTTC. The V and J genes are TRBV20-1 and TRBJ1-2, with TRBD1 matching 9 bases. CDR1 and CDR2 (germline): DFQATT, SNEGSKA (reference sequence). The CDR3 loop spans 11 amino acids. The junction had 4 bases not matched to a gene; V was cut back by 6 bases and J by 8 bases.